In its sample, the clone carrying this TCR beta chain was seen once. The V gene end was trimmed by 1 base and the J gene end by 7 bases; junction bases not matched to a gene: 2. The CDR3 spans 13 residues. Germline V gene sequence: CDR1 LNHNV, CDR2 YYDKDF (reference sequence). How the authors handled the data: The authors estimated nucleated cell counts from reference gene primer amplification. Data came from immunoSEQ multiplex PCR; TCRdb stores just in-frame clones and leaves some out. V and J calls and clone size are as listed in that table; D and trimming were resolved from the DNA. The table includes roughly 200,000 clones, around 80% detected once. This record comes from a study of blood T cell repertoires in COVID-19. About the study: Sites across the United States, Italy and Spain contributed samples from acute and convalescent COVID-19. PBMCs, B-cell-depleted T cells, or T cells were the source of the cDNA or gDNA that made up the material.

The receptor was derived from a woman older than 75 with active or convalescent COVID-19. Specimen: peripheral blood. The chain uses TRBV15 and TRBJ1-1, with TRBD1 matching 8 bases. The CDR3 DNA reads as TGTGCCACCAGCAGAGCTACAGGGGGTGAAGCTTTCTTT. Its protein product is CATSRATGGEAFF. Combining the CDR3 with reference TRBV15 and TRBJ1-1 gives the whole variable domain DAMVIQNPRYQVTQFGKPVTLSCSQTLNHNVMYWYQQKSSQAPKLLFHYYDKDFNNEADTPDNFQSRRPNTSFCFLDIRSPGLGDTAMYLCATSRATGGEAFFGQGTRLTVV.